The source of this TCR beta chain is a study of blood T cell repertoires in COVID-19. V was cut by 0 bases and J by 4 bases, with 10 bases left in between. CDR1 and CDR2 (germline): SGHDT, YYEEEE. The CDR3 has 14 amino acids. Which cohort a participant joined came from the clinical history participants gave. Original handling: Reference gene primers were amplified, and this amplification served to estimate nucleated cell counts. Profiling relied on immunoSEQ multiplex PCR, and the TCRdb table lists in-frame clones only, not all of them. The V and J calls and the clone size are those of that table, but D and trimming were determined from the DNA. The table records hundreds of thousands of clones, 86% of them present only once.

The sequence came from a woman in her forties or fifties who had recovered from COVID-19. The chain links TRBV5-6 to TRBJ1-2; tentative D call: TRBD1 (6 bases). The source material was PBMCs or T cells enriched from blood (not recorded which). This CDR3 reads CASSLALQGYGYTF. The CDR3 DNA sequence: TGTGCCAGCAGCTTGGCCTTACAGGGCTATGGCTACACCTTC. Using reference TRBV5-6 and TRBJ1-2 for the parts outside the CDR3, the full variable domain is DAGVTQSPTHLIKTRGQQVTLRCSPKSGHDTVSWYQQALGQGPQFIFQYYEEEERQRGNFPDRFSGHQFPNYSSELNVNALLLGDSALYLCASSLALQGYGYTFGSGTRLTVV.